This TCR beta chain was sequenced for a study of shared clonotypes between healthy human individuals. Whole-study context: A donor's plate count was three for CD4 naive and three for CD4 memory; CD8 naive had two and CD8 memory one. Whole-study results and caveats: At large depth, rarefaction still showed sorted-subset sequencing to be incomplete. Non-shared clonotypes were found to have lower generation probabilities than the clonotypes that were shared by all four of the sorted-subset donors.

The protocol was immunoSEQ multiplex PCR, while the TCRdb copy is restricted to in-frame clones and leaves out a portion. The sample has approximately 1,000,000 clones; approximately 75% are singletons. The length of the CDR3 is 11 residues. Germline values: CDR1 LNHDA, CDR2 SQIVND (reference sequence). The V and J ends lost 6 bases and 5 bases, in that order; junction bases with no gene match: 0. In its sample, this clone was seen once. The antigen remains unidentified. Sequences were obtained from memory CD4+ T cells from PBMCs. Described subset: CD45RA-negative fraction. The clonotype originates from a man younger than 30 in good health. Some clones in this sample may be carry-over from other donors' samples. The chain is built from TRBV19 and TRBJ2-5; 7 bases fit TRBD2. CDR3 sequence reads: CASSGGETQYF. Written as DNA, the CDR3 is TGTGCCAGTAGCGGGGGGGAGACCCAGTACTTC.